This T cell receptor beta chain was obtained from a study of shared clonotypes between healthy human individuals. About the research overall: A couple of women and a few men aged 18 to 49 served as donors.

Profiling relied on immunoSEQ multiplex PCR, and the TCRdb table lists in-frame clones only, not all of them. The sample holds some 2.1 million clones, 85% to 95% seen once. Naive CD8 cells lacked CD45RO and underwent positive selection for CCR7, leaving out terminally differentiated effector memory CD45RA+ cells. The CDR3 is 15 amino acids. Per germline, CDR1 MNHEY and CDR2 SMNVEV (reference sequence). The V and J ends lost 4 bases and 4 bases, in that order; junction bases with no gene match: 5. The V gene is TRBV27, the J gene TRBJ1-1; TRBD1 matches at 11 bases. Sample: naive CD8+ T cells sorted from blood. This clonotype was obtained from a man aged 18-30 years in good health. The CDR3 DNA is TGTGCCAGCAGTTCCGGGACAGGGGGTTTCACTGAAGCTTTCTTT. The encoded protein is CASSSGTGGFTEAFF.